These 3 T cell receptor beta chains were sequenced from one sample in a study of blood T cell repertoires in COVID-19 (dated by TCRdb to the early 2020s). The method behind the library was the immunoSEQ multiplex PCR assay. TCRdb mirrors the immuneACCESS table, restricted to in-frame sequences. Some clones are absent from its copies; in checked studies, under half trace to an unresolved V gene, and the reason for the others is unknown. The sample table records about 86,000 clones; roughly 82% of these occur just once. The top ten constitute more than 1% of the sample. Sequenced sample: peripheral blood. Receptors were obtained from a woman of 80 years or more with acute or convalescent COVID-19.

The chain carries TRBV27 and TRBJ2-3; the match to TRBD2 covers 13 bases. CDR1 MNHEY and CDR2 SMNVEV come from the germline V gene (reference sequence). V shed 2 bases and J 8 bases; nucleotides not matched to a gene: 7. The CDR3 covers 16 residues. CDR3 residues: CASSLITSGGAGTQYF. In nucleotides, the CDR3 is TGTGCCAGCAGTTTAATAACTAGCGGGGGGGCTGGTACGCAGTATTTT.

The chain is built from TRBV5-5 and TRBJ1-5; 8 bases align to TRBD1. The CDR3 consists of 15 residues. Germline CDR1 SGHKS, CDR2 YYEKEE (reference sequence). V dropped 0 bases and J dropped 7; count of bases not matched to a gene: 6. CDR3 amino acids: CASSLGTGGEQPQHF. CDR3 coding DNA: TGTGCCAGCAGCTTGGGTACAGGGGGAGAGCAGCCCCAGCATTTT.

This chain uses TRBV6-5 with TRBJ2-3, with TRBD2 matching 7 bases. With 6 bases clipped from V and 6 bases from J, the junction kept 9 bases outside the gene matches. Germline lookup yields CDR1 MNHEY and CDR2 SVGAGI. The CDR3 spans 14 residues. The CDR3 loop is CASSRGRAVDTQYF. In DNA, the CDR3 is TGTGCCAGCAGCCGGGGGAGGGCCGTGGATACGCAGTATTTT.